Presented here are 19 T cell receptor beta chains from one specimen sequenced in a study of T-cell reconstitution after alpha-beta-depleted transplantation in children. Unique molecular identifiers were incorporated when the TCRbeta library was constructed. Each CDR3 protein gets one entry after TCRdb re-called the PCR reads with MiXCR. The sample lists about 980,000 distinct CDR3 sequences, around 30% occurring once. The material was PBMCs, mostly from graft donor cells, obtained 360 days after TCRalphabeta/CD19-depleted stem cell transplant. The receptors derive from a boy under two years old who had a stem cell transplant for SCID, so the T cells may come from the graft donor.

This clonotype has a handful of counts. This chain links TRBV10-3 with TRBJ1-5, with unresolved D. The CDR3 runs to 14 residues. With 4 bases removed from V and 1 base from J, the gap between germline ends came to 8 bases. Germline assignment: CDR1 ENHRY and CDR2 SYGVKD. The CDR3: CAISGGLSNQPQHF. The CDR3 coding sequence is TGTGCCATCAGTGGGGGTTTGAGCAATCAGCCCCAGCATTTT.

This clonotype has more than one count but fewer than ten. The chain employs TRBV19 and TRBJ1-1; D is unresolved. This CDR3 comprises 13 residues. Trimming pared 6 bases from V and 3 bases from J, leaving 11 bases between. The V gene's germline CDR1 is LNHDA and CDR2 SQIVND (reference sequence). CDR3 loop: CASRPGRYTEAFF. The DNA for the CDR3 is TGTGCCAGTAGACCCGGGAGATACACTGAAGCTTTCTTT.

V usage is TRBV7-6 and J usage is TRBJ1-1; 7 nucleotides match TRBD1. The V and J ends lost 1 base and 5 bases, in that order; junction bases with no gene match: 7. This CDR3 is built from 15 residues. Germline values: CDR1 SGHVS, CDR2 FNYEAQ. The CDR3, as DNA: TGTGCCAGCAGCTTAGAGGTTGGCAGGGGGACTGAAGCTTTCTTT. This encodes CASSLEVGRGTEAFF.

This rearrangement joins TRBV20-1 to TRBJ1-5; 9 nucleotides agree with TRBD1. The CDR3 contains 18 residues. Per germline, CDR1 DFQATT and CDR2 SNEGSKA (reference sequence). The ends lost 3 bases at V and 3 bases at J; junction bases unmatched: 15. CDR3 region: CSARRTGAGPVNNQPQHF. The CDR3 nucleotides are TGCAGTGCTAGGAGGACAGGGGCCGGCCCCGTAAACAATCAGCCCCAGCATTTT.

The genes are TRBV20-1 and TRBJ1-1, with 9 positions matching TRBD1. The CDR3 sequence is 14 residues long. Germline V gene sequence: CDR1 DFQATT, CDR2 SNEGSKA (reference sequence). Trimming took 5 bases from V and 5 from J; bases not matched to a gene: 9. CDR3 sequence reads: CSAWPLTGGTEAFF. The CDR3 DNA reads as TGCAGTGCTTGGCCTCTGACAGGGGGAACTGAAGCTTTCTTT.

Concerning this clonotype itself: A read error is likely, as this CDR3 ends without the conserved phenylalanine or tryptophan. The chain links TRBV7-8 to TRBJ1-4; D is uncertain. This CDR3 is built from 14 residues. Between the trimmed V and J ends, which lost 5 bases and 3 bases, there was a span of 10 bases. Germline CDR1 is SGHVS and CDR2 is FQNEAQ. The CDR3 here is CASSPRGPNEKLFC. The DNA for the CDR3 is TGTGCCAGCAGCCCCCGAGGCCCTAATGAAAAACTGTTTTGT.

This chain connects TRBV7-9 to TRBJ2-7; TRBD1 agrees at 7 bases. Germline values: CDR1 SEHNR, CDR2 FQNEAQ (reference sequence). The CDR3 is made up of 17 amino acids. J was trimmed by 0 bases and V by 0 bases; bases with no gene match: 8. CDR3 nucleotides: TGTGCCAGCAGCTTAGCGATAGGCCGGGACAGCTCCTACGAGCAGTACTTC. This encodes CASSLAIGRDSSYEQYF.

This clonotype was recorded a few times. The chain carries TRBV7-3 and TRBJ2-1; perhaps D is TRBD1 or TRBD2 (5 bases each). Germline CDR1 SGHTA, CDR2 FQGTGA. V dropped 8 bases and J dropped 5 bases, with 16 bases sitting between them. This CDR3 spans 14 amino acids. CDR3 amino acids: CASRRDPPHNEQFF. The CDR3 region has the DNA TGTGCCAGCCGCCGGGACCCCCCCCACAATGAGCAGTTCTTC.

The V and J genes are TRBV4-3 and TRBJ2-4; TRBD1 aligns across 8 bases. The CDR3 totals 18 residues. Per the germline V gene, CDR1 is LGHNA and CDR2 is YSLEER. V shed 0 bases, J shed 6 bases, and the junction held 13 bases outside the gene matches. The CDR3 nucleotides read TGCGCCAGCAGCCAAGACCCATCGCAGGGGGCCAGGGGAAACATTCAGTACTTC. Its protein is CASSQDPSQGARGNIQYF.

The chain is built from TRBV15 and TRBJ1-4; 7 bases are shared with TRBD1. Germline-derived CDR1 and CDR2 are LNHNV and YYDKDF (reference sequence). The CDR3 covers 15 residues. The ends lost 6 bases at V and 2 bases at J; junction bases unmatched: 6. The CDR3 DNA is TGTGCCACCAGTTCGGGACAGACCACTAATGAAAAACTGTTTTTT. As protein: CATSSGQTTNEKLFF.

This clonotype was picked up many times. As DNA, the CDR3 is TGCGCCAGCAGCTCGACCGGGACGGAGAATGAAAAACTGTTTTTT. Translating it yields CASSSTGTENEKLFF. This chain connects TRBV5-1 to TRBJ1-4; maybe TRBD1 (5 bases). Germline-derived CDR1 and CDR2 are SGHRS and YFSETQ. CDR3 length equals 15 residues. The V and J ends lost 3 bases and 5 bases respectively, with 14 bases between them.

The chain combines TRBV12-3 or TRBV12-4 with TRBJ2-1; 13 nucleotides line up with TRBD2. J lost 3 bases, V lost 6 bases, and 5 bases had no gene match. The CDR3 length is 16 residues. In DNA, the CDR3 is TGTGCCAGCAGGTGGACTAGCGGGGGCCTCTACAATGAGCAGTTCTTC. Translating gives CASRWTSGGLYNEQFF.

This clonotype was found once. CDR3 bases: TGTGCCACCAGTGATCTCGGGACGCCCGACGAGCAGTACTTC. The encoded protein is CATSDLGTPDEQYF. This rearrangement joins TRBV24-1 to TRBJ2-7; perhaps D is TRBD1 or TRBD2 (5 bases each). This CDR3 has 14 residues. Germline V lookup: CDR1 KGHDR, CDR2 SFDVKD. Trimming stripped 3 bases from V and 5 bases from J, with 13 bases between.

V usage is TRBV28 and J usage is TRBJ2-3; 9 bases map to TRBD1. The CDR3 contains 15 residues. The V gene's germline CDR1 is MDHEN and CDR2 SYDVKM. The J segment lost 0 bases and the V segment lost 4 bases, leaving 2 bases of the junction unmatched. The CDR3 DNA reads TGTGCCAGCAGTTGGGGACAGGGAAGCACAGATACGCAGTATTTT. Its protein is CASSWGQGSTDTQYF. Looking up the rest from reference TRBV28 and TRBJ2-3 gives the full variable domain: DVKVTQSSRYLVKRTGEKVFLECVQDMDHENMFWYRQDPGLGLRLIYFSYDVKMKEKGDIPEGYSVSREKKERFSLILESASTNQTSMYLCASSWGQGSTDTQYFGPGTRLTVL.

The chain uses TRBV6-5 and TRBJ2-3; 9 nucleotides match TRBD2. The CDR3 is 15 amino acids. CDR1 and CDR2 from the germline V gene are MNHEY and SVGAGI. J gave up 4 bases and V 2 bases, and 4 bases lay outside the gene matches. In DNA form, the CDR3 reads TGTGCCAGCAGTTACCAAATAGCGGGGGCAGATACGCAGTATTTT. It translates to CASSYQIAGADTQYF.

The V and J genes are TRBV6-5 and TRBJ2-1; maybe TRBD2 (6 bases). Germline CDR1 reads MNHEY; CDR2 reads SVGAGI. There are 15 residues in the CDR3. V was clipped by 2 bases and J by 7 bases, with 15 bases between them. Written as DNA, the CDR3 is TGTGCCAGCAGTTACGAGGTGGGGCGGGGTAATGAGCAGTTCTTC. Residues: CASSYEVGRGNEQFF.

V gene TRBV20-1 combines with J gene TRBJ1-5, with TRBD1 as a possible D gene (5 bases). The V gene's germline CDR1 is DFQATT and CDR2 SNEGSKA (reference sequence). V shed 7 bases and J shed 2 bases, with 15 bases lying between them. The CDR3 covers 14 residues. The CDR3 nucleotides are TGCAGTGTTAGCAACGGGGGGGGCAATCAGCCCCAGCATTTT. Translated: CSVSNGGGNQPQHF.

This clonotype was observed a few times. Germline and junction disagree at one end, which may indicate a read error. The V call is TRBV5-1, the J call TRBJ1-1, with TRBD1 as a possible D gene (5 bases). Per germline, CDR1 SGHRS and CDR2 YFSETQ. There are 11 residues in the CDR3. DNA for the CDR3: TGCGCCAGCAGCTGGGTGTCGGGACGGGTCTTT. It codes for CASSWVSGRVF. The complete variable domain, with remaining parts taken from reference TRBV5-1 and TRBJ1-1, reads KAGVTQTPRYLIKTRGQQVTLSCSPISGHRSVSWYQQTPGQGLQFLFEYFSETQRNKGNFPGRFSGRQFSNSRSEMNVSTLELGDSALYLCASSWVSGRVFGQGTRLTVV.

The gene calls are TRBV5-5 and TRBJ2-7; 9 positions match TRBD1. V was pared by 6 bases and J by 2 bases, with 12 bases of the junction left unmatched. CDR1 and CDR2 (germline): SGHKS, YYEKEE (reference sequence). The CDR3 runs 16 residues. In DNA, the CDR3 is TGTGCCAGCACCTGGGACCGGGACAGGGCCACCTACGAGCAGTACTTC. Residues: CASTWDRDRATYEQYF.